Reported below is one T cell receptor (beta chain). Its antigen is currently unknown. CDR3 size: 14 residues. V lost 8 bases to trimming and J lost 5 bases, with 16 bases between them. The germline gives CDR1 SNHLY, CDR2 FYNNEI. This record comes from a study of vaccination effects on CD4 cells after COVID-19. Study conclusions and caveats: Of the vaccine-induced clones from healthy vaccinees, merely 1 of 255 recognized common cold coronaviruses as well.

Antigen-specific CD4+ T cells were expanded with viral peptide pools in the ViraFEST assay before sequencing. Subsequent to approximately 11 days of culture, CD4+ T cells were isolated. Absence of prior SARS-CoV-2 infection characterized the vaccine recipients, who showed negative nucleocapsid antibodies. Only in-frame clones appear in the TCRdb table, and some are missing; sequencing was by immunoSEQ multiplex PCR. In the table there are roughly 50,000 clones, about four fifths of which are singletons. This sample comprised CD4+ T cells from PBMCs cultured with HCoV-OC43 spike peptides, obtained before COVID-19 vaccination. Subset described: HCoV-OC43 spike overlapping peptide pool stimulation. The chain recombines TRBV2 with TRBJ1-5; D unclear. This clonotype was obtained from a human donor who received a COVID-19 vaccine. CDR3 bases: TGTGCCAGCCGACTTCTATCCGCGGATCAGCCCCAGCATTTT. It translates to CASRLLSADQPQHF.